The clone carrying this T cell receptor beta chain was found many times. The sample originates from a study of T cells of healthy individuals. MiXCR was run by TCRdb on the 5' RACE reads, yielding one entry per CDR3 protein. The table has around 98,000 distinct CDR3 sequences, roughly a sixth seen once. The germline V gene has CDR1 MGHDK and CDR2 SYGVNS. The CDR3 is made up of 12 amino acids. Deletions cut 10 bases from V and 8 bases from J, with 17 bases between. The TCR was taken from a human donor in good health. The chain couples TRBV25-1 to TRBJ1-1; D remains unclear. The CDR3 reads CATMGGANEAFF. DNA for the CDR3: TGTGCCACAATGGGCGGCGCCAACGAAGCTTTCTTT.